The text below deals with one TCR beta chain. The antigen remains unidentified. The data were obtained in a study of cytomegalovirus exposure and HLA in healthy donors. This CDR3 contains 14 residues. Germline V gene data show CDR1 as SQVTM and CDR2 as ANQGSEA. V lost 2 bases and J 1 base, leaving 9 bases between the germline ends. Points from the study as a whole: It was shown in a later analysis that HLA-associated TCR beta chains were more clonally expanded than other, equally common chains. While the bulk of TCR sequences proved rare, some public TCRs turned up in many donors. V- and J-gene trimming of TCR beta was linked (in a later analysis) to a missense DCLRE1C variant.

A multiplex PCR was run with 60 Vbeta primers and 13 Jbeta primers. Libraries were prepared by immunoSEQ multiplex PCR; TCRdb keeps only in-frame clonotypes and omits some of them. The sample yields approximately 93,000 clones, of which the top ten take up around 3.4%. The V call is TRBV29-1, the J call TRBJ2-1; D call uncertain. Sequencing was performed on PBMCs. The clonotype originates from a woman under 40 in good health and CMV-seronegative. For the CDR3, the DNA is TGCAGCGTTGAACCTATATTATCCTACAATGAGCAGTTCTTC. Its translation: CSVEPILSYNEQFF.